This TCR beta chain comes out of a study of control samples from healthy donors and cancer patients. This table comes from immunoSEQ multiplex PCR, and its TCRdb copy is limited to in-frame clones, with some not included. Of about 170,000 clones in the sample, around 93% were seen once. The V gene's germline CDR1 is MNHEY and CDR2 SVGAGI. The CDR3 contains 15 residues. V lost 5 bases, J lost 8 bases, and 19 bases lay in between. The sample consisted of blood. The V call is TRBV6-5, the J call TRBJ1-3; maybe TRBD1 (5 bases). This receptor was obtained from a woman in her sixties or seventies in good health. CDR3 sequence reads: CASSIAGTKADTIYF. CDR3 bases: TGTGCCAGCAGTATAGCCGGGACGAAGGCAGACACCATATATTTT.